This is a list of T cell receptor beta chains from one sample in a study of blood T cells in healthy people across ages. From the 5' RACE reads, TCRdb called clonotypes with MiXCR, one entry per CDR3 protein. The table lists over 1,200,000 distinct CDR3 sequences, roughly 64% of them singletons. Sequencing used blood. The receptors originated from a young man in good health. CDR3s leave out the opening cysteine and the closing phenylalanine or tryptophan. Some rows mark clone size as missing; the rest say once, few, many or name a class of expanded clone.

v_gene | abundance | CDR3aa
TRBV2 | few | ASSEVRGGNEQY
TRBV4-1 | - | ASSQDTSFQPQH
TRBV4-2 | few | ASSQEHGYTDTQY
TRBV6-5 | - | ASSYLQGLGIEAF
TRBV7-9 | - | ASSLGGGQGTTEAF
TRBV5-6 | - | ATSFVGDTQY
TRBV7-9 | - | ASSMTRGPFYEQY
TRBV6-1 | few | ASRGTGGDTQY
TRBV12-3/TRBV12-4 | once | ASSVESGEEQY
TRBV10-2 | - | ASSPLGREETQY
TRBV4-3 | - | ASSREDGGRTEAF
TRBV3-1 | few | ASSPAIETQY
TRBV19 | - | GTWTGRAF
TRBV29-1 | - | SVVASYGYT
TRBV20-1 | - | SAPRPGIGRGYT
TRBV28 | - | ASSLRGSDGQY
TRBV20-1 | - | SARPTGGQRVYGYT
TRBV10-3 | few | AIRTSGGTDTQY
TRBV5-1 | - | ASSFPPSSGKQYNEQF
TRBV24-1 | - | ATSGAGEGEETQY
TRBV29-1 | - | SVELGQGARVGTEAF
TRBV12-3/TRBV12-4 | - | ASSFASGNYEQY
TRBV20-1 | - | SASGGTHQETQY
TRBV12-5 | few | ASGFGYYEQY
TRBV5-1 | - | ASSLVVRGPYNEQF
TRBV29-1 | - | SVATRRSYEQY
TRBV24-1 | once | ATSDLYRVFDEQY
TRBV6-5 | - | ASSWDRHSYEQY
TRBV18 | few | ASSPKRTESSYEQY
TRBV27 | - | ASSFAFNYGYT
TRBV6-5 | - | ACARGYNQPQH
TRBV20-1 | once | SLNLGDEQY
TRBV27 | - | ASSEDRGRYT